The next 31 T cell receptor beta chains were all read from a single sample in a study of blood T cell repertoires in COVID-19 (dated by TCRdb to the early 2020s). Library method: the immunoSEQ multiplex PCR assay. This is the immuneACCESS table as TCRdb keeps it, with only in-frame sequences that have V and J called. A part of the clones is gone; compared with another copy, unresolved V genes explain less than half, and the rest is unexplained. The sample table lists tens of thousands of clones, around 75% of them with a count of one. The ten largest clones add up to about 17% of the sample. Sequenced sample: peripheral blood. Receptors were obtained from a woman of 80 years or more with active or convalescent COVID-19.

The chain joins TRBV5-1 to TRBJ2-2; tentatively, D is TRBD1 (6 bases). The CDR3 loop spans 15 amino acids. V lost 4 bases and J 2 bases, leaving 12 bases between the germline ends. Germline CDR1 reads SGHRS; CDR2 reads YFSETQ. CDR3 protein: CASSLKGQNTGELFF. Here the CDR3 DNA reads TGCGCCAGCAGCCTTAAGGGACAAAACACCGGGGAGCTGTTTTTT.

This chain uses TRBV28 with TRBJ2-7; TRBD2 matches 8 bases. V lost 10 bases to trimming and J lost 5 bases; unmatched junction nucleotides: 7. Germline values: CDR1 MDHEN, CDR2 SYDVKM. CDR3 size: 12 residues. Here the CDR3 reads CATAGGLHEQYF. Here the CDR3 DNA reads TGTGCCACCGCGGGGGGACTGCACGAGCAGTACTTC.

This chain links TRBV5-8 with TRBJ2-2; 10 nucleotides agree with TRBD1. The CDR3 has 15 residues. CDR1 and CDR2 from the germline V gene are SGHTS and YDEGEE. With 4 bases clipped from V and 4 bases from J, the junction kept 4 bases outside the gene matches. CDR3 DNA sequence: TGTGCCAGCAGCAAGGGACAGGGGTTCACCGGGGAGCTGTTTTTT. Encoded protein: CASSKGQGFTGELFF. Full variable domain (remainder filled in from reference TRBV5-8 and TRBJ2-2): EAGVTQSPTHLIKTRGQQATLRCSPISGHTSVYWYQQALGLGLQFLLWYDEGEERNRGNFPPRFSGRQFPNYSSELNVNALELEDSALYLCASSKGQGFTGELFFGEGSRLTVL.

The chain couples TRBV6-1 to TRBJ1-3; a weak D match, TRBD1 (6 bases). The germline V gene encodes CDR1 MNHNS and CDR2 SASEGT. Trimming cost V 1 base and J 1 base, with 8 bases left between them. CDR3 length: 15 amino acids. The CDR3 spells CASSEVTGSGNTIYF. The CDR3 bases are TGTGCCAGCAGTGAAGTTACAGGGTCTGGAAACACCATATATTTT.

V gene TRBV7-2 combines with J gene TRBJ1-1, with TRBD1 as a possible D gene (6 bases). V lost 5 bases to trimming and J lost 3 bases, with 10 bases between them. The germline CDR1 and CDR2 sequences are SGHTA and FQGNSA. There are 13 residues in the CDR3. CDR3: CASSPQGDTEAFF. CDR3 bases: TGTGCCAGCAGCCCACAGGGAGACACTGAAGCTTTCTTT.

V usage is TRBV7-9 and J usage is TRBJ1-4; no definite D call. Per the germline V gene, CDR1 is SEHNR and CDR2 is FQNEAQ (reference sequence). The ends were cut back, 11 bases at V and 5 bases at J, with 9 bases in the middle. The CDR3 is 11 residues long. In nucleotides, the CDR3 is TGTGCCGGCGGAGGGAATGAAAAACTGTTTTTT. This encodes CAGGGNEKLFF.

This chain links TRBV7-9 with TRBJ1-2, with 10 bases matching TRBD1. Per the germline V gene, CDR1 is SEHNR and CDR2 is FQNEAQ (reference sequence). This CDR3 is 14 amino acids long. Trimming cost V 1 base and J 7 bases; bases outside gene matches: 3. The chain's CDR3 is CASSLDWTGGGYTF. The CDR3 nucleotides read TGTGCCAGCAGCTTAGATTGGACAGGGGGTGGCTACACCTTC.

The gene calls are TRBV19 and TRBJ2-1; 9 positions agree with TRBD2. Trimming took 4 bases from V and 6 from J; bases not matched to a gene: 7. CDR1 and CDR2 from the germline V gene are LNHDA and SQIVND (reference sequence). The CDR3 totals 15 residues. The CDR3 coding sequence is TGTGCCAGTAGTAGGTTAGCGGGAGTTCTCAATGAGCAGTTCTTC. This translates into CASSRLAGVLNEQFF. Looking up the rest from reference TRBV19 and TRBJ2-1 gives the full variable domain: DGGITQSPKYLFRKEGQNVTLSCEQNLNHDAMYWYRQDPGQGLRLIYYSQIVNDFQKGDIAEGYSVSREKKESFPLTVTSAQKNPTAFYLCASSRLAGVLNEQFFGPGTRLTVL.

The chain is built from TRBV13 and TRBJ1-2; 7 nucleotides line up with TRBD1. CDR3 length: 15 amino acids. The V gene end was trimmed by 5 bases and the J gene end by 2 bases; junction bases not matched to a gene: 8. CDR1 and CDR2 (germline): PRHDT, FYEKMQ (reference sequence). CDR3 in amino acids: CASSDRQGGNYGYTF. As DNA, the CDR3 is TGTGCCAGCAGCGACAGACAGGGTGGGAACTATGGCTACACCTTC. Filled out from reference TRBV13 and TRBJ1-2, the complete variable domain reads AAGVIQSPRHLIKEKRETATLKCYPIPRHDTVYWYQQGPGQDPQFLISFYEKMQSDKGSIPDRFSAQQFSDYHSELNMSSLELGDSALYFCASSDRQGGNYGYTFGSGTRLTVV.

This clone was observed many times. V gene TRBV2 combines with J gene TRBJ2-3; 11 bases line up with TRBD2. CDR3 length: 17 residues. Germline assignment: CDR1 SNHLY and CDR2 FYNNEI. V shed 6 bases, J shed 6 bases, and the junction held 14 bases outside the gene matches. The CDR3 loop is CASRVGNVAGGPDTQYF. The CDR3, as DNA: TGTGCCAGCAGGGTCGGGAATGTAGCGGGGGGGCCCGATACGCAGTATTTT.

The chain carries TRBV28 and TRBJ1-3; D is uncertain. The germline gives CDR1 MDHEN, CDR2 SYDVKM. This CDR3 comprises 14 residues. Trimming took off 7 bases at V and 1 base at J, with 11 bases between the two ends. CDR3 sequence: CASIKSGSGNTIYF. The CDR3 DNA reads TGTGCCAGCATCAAATCGGGATCTGGAAACACCATATATTTT.

The chain couples TRBV10-3 to TRBJ2-2; D is uncertain. Trimming pared 6 bases from V and 7 bases from J, leaving 9 bases between. CDR3 length equals 12 residues. Germline lookup yields CDR1 ENHRY and CDR2 SYGVKD. The CDR3 DNA is TGTGCCATCAGACCAGAGGTCGGGGAGCTGTTTTTT. Its protein product is CAIRPEVGELFF.

The J gene is TRBJ1-1, the V gene TRBV6-1; 7 bases align to TRBD1. CDR1 and CDR2 (germline): MNHNS, SASEGT. After removal of 3 bases from V and 6 bases from J, the junction contained 7 bases not matched to a gene. CDR3 size: 14 residues. The CDR3 region is CASSERRGVAEAFF. The CDR3 DNA follows: TGTGCCAGCAGTGAGCGCAGGGGGGTCGCTGAAGCTTTCTTT.

The chain uses TRBV7-2 and TRBJ2-1; 7 nucleotides agree with TRBD2. The CDR3 sequence is 16 residues long. Germline trimming cut 6 bases from V and 9 bases from J; bases unmatched to any gene: 17. Germline V gives CDR1 SGHTA, CDR2 FQGNSA. The CDR3 reads CASRGIGEGPYGEQFF. DNA for the CDR3: TGTGCCAGCAGGGGTATAGGGGAGGGCCCCTACGGTGAGCAGTTCTTC.

The chain is built from TRBV28 and TRBJ1-2; perhaps TRBD1 as D (6 bases). V lost 7 bases to trimming and J lost 8 bases, with 23 bases between them. Per germline, CDR1 MDHEN and CDR2 SYDVKM. The CDR3 is made up of 15 amino acids. In nucleotides, the CDR3 is TGTGCCAGCACCGGGTCCTTACAGGGCGCTGGGGGCTACACCTTC. This codes for CASTGSLQGAGGYTF.

The chain has TRBV3-1 (or the pseudogene TRBV3-2) and TRBJ1-2; 8 bases map to TRBD1. CDR1 and CDR2 from the germline V gene are LGHDT and YNNKEL (reference sequence). The CDR3 spans 16 residues. With 2 bases clipped from V and 7 bases from J, the junction kept 12 bases outside the gene matches. The CDR3 region has the DNA TGTGCCAGCAGCCAAAGGAAGGGACAGGTCGTGGGTGGCTACACCTTC. This codes for CASSQRKGQVVGGYTF.

This chain joins TRBV5-6 and TRBJ1-1; D is perhaps TRBD1 (5 bases). Trimming shortened V by 0 bases and J by 0 bases, and 15 bases separated the two germline ends. Germline V gene sequence: CDR1 SGHDT, CDR2 YYEEEE. The CDR3 has 17 residues. The CDR3 DNA sequence: TGTGCCAGCAGCTTGGGCGGAGGGGCGGGAATGAACACTGAAGCTTTCTTT. Translation gives CASSLGGGAGMNTEAFF.

This chain uses TRBV24-1 with TRBJ2-3; possibly TRBD1 for D (6 bases). Trimming took off 9 bases at V and 0 bases at J, with 18 bases between the two ends. CDR1 and CDR2 (germline): KGHDR, SFDVKD. This CDR3 region has 16 residues. The CDR3 sequence is CATPGGRGASTDTQYF. The DNA of the CDR3 is TGTGCCACCCCCGGTGGCAGGGGAGCTAGCACAGATACGCAGTATTTT.

This clone was detected only a few times. V gene TRBV15 combines with J gene TRBJ1-4, with TRBD1 identical over 8 bases. CDR1 and CDR2 (germline): LNHNV, YYDKDF (reference sequence). Unmatched junction bases numbered 7, after V lost 2 bases and J lost 8 bases. CDR3 size: 15 residues. CDR3: CATSRLNRGNEKLFF. The CDR3 nucleotides are TGTGCCACCAGCAGACTAAACAGGGGGAACGAAAAACTGTTTTTT.

The chain joins TRBV11-3 to TRBJ1-3, with a tentative D call TRBD1 (6 bases). The CDR3 loop spans 13 amino acids. Trimming shortened V by 5 bases and J by 7 bases, and 12 bases separated the two germline ends. Germline V gene lookup returns CDR1 SGHNT and CDR2 YENEEA. CDR3 nucleotides: TGTGCCAGCAGCACGGACAGCTACAACACCATATATTTT. As protein: CASSTDSYNTIYF.

This chain connects TRBV4-3 to TRBJ1-2, with D possibly TRBD1 on 6 matching bases. This CDR3 comprises 15 residues. CDR1 is LGHNA and CDR2 is YSLEER in the germline V gene. Trimming removed 1 base at V and 7 bases at J, with 16 bases between. The CDR3 DNA is TGCGCCAGCAGCCAAGGCGGTCTACAGGGCGGTGGCTACACCTTC. Amino acids: CASSQGGLQGGGYTF.

The rearrangement joins TRBV9 to TRBJ2-5; 12 bases are a match to TRBD2. Germline CDR1 SGDLS, CDR2 YYNGEE. The trim removed 0 bases at V and 3 bases at J, leaving 0 bases unmatched. This CDR3 is built from 15 residues. In DNA form, the CDR3 reads TGTGCCAGCAGCGTAGGACTAGCGGGGGAAGAGACCCAGTACTTC. As protein: CASSVGLAGEETQYF.

The genes are TRBV2 and TRBJ1-2, with no clear D. With 2 bases removed from V and 4 bases from J, the gap between germline ends came to 17 bases. This CDR3 contains 16 residues. Germline values: CDR1 SNHLY, CDR2 FYNNEI. The CDR3 spells CASSESKAESGYGYTF. In DNA, the CDR3 is TGTGCCAGCAGTGAATCGAAGGCGGAGTCGGGCTATGGCTACACCTTC.

This chain uses TRBV7-3 with TRBJ2-1; 12 bases match TRBD2. The trim removed 5 bases at V and 9 bases at J, leaving 8 bases unmatched. The germline CDR1 and CDR2 sequences are SGHTA and FQGTGA. This CDR3 spans 15 amino acids. The chain's CDR3 is CASSPLAGGQIEQFF. Here the CDR3 DNA reads TGTGCCAGCAGCCCTCTAGCGGGGGGGCAAATTGAGCAGTTCTTC. Filled out from reference TRBV7-3 and TRBJ2-1, the complete variable domain reads GAGVSQTPSNKVTEKGKYVELRCDPISGHTALYWYRQSLGQGPEFLIYFQGTGAADDSGLPNDRFFAVRPEGSVSTLKIQRTERGDSAVYLCASSPLAGGQIEQFFGPGTRLTVL.

This chain connects TRBV30 to TRBJ1-2, with 9 bases that match TRBD1. Per germline, CDR1 GTSNPN and CDR2 SVGIG (reference sequence). Unmatched junction bases numbered 10, after V lost 3 bases and J lost 8 bases. This CDR3 spans 14 amino acids. The CDR3, as DNA: TGTGCCTGGAGGCGGGCCGGGACAGGGAGCGGCTACACCTTC. This gives the protein CAWRRAGTGSGYTF.

This clone was seen more than once but under ten times. The rearrangement uses TRBV19 and TRBJ2-7, with a possible D match to TRBD2 (5 bases). Germline V gene lookup returns CDR1 LNHDA and CDR2 SQIVND (reference sequence). CDR3 length equals 13 residues. V was shortened by 3 bases and J by 2 bases, with 8 bases between the two germline ends. The CDR3 sequence is CASSIGRTYEQYF. DNA of the CDR3: TGTGCCAGTAGTATTGGGAGAACCTACGAGCAGTACTTC.

The rearrangement joins TRBV27 to TRBJ1-2, with 7 bases fitting TRBD1. Germline CDR1 MNHEY, CDR2 SMNVEV (reference sequence). V lost 6 bases, J lost 4 bases, and 11 bases stayed unmatched. This CDR3 contains 15 residues. The CDR3 nucleotides are TGTGCCAGCAGATCAACAGGGGCGCATCGCTATGGCTACACCTTC. It is translated as CASRSTGAHRYGYTF.

V and J are TRBV7-6 and TRBJ1-6; D is ambiguous. V was pared by 1 base and J by 7 bases, with 5 bases between. CDR3 size: 13 residues. In germline, CDR1 is SGHVS, CDR2 FNYEAQ. The CDR3 protein is CASSLVENSPLHF. The CDR3 DNA reads as TGTGCCAGCAGCTTAGTCGAGAATTCACCCCTCCACTTT.

This chain connects TRBV6-2 or TRBV6-3 to TRBJ2-1; 12 bases fit TRBD2. The V and J ends lost 5 bases and 2 bases, in that order; junction bases with no gene match: 13. Per germline, CDR1 MNHEY and CDR2 SVGEGT. The CDR3 contains 19 residues. The CDR3 sequence is CASSGRRLAGAGTYNEQFF. The CDR3, as DNA: TGTGCCAGCAGTGGGCGGAGACTAGCGGGGGCCGGCACCTACAATGAGCAGTTCTTC.

The chain uses TRBV10-3 and TRBJ2-3, with D hard to call. Germline V gives CDR1 ENHRY, CDR2 SYGVKD. The CDR3 is 13 amino acids. The germline V and J ends were trimmed by 4 bases and 4 bases, with 9 bases remaining between them. The CDR3 reads CAISGLGADTQYF. CDR3 bases: TGTGCCATCAGTGGGCTAGGTGCAGATACGCAGTATTTT.

This chain connects TRBV29-1 to TRBJ2-5; possibly TRBD2 for D (7 bases). Trimming stripped 1 base from V and 7 bases from J, with 10 bases between. The germline V gene has CDR1 SQVTM and CDR2 ANQGSEA. The CDR3 runs to 12 residues. CDR3 residues: CSVEAGGGTQYF. In DNA form, the CDR3 reads TGCAGCGTTGAAGCGGGGGGCGGGACCCAGTACTTC.